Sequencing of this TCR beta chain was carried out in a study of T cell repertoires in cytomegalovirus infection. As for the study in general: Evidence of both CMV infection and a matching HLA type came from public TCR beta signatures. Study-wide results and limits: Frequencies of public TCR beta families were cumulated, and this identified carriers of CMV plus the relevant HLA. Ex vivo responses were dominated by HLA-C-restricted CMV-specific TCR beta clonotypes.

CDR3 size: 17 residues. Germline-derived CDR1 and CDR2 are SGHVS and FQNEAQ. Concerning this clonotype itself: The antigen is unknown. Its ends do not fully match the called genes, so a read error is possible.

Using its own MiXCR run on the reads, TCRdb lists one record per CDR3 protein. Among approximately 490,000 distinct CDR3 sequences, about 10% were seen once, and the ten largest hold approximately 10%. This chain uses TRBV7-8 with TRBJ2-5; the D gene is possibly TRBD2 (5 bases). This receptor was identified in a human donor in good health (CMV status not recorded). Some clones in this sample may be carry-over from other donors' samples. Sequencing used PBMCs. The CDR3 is CAGSLTPDREIQETQYF. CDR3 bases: TGTGCCGGCAGCTTAACCCCCGATAGGGAGATCCAAGAGACCCAGTACTTC.